A single sample gave rise to the 23 T cell receptor beta chains below, sequenced in a study of neurological immune-mediated disorders. MiXCR, run by TCRdb on the 5' RACE reads, gives a single entry per CDR3 protein. Altogether about 66,000 distinct CDR3 sequences are present, less than 5.5% being singletons, with the ten largest covering approximately 7%. Sequences were obtained from PBMCs. The receptor set was obtained from a man aged 30 to 39 with multiple sclerosis.

The table lists this clonotype with many counts. V gene TRBV20-1 combines with J gene TRBJ2-1, with 10 positions matching TRBD2. CDR3 size: 15 residues. The V and J ends lost 5 bases and 2 bases, in that order; junction bases with no gene match: 6. In germline, CDR1 is DFQATT, CDR2 SNEGSKA (reference sequence). CDR3 sequence reads: CSASYLAGAYNEQFF. CDR3 coding DNA: TGCAGTGCTTCATACCTAGCGGGGGCCTACAATGAGCAGTTCTTC.

This clonotype was found a few times. The rearrangement links TRBV24-1 to TRBJ2-5, with D possibly matching TRBD1 (6 bases). With 1 base removed from V and 4 bases from J, the gap between germline ends came to 15 bases. Germline-derived CDR1 and CDR2 are KGHDR and SFDVKD. This CDR3 has 16 amino acids. CDR3 bases: TGTGCCACCAGTGATTTCTATGGCGGCAGGGGAGAGACCCAGTACTTC. Translation: CATSDFYGGRGETQYF.

This clonotype occurred many times. The chain employs TRBV9 and TRBJ1-1; the D gene is possibly TRBD1 (5 bases). Germline CDR1 reads SGDLS; CDR2 reads YYNGEE. The CDR3 is 13 residues long. Trimming removed 0 bases at V and 11 bases at J, with 14 bases between. CDR3 DNA sequence: TGTGCCAGCAGCGTAGGCGTCAGGGAGATGGCTTTCTTT. This gives the protein CASSVGVREMAFF.

This clonotype has ten or more counts. The V and J genes are TRBV20-1 and TRBJ1-1; tentatively, D is TRBD1 (6 bases). The germline V gene has CDR1 DFQATT and CDR2 SNEGSKA (reference sequence). V gave up 3 bases and J gave up 2 bases, with 13 bases separating them. This CDR3 is built from 14 residues. The CDR3 bases are TGCAGTGCTAGCTTAAACAGGGTTAACACTGAAGCTTTCTTT. Protein product: CSASLNRVNTEAFF.

The J gene is TRBJ1-2, the V gene TRBV10-3; D unresolved. V was clipped by 2 bases and J by 2 bases, with 9 bases between them. CDR3 size: 14 residues. Germline CDR1 ENHRY, CDR2 SYGVKD. The CDR3 loop reads CAISEREDNYGYTF. The CDR3 coding sequence is TGTGCCATCAGTGAGAGGGAAGACAACTATGGCTACACCTTC.

Ten or more counts support this clonotype. The chain joins TRBV12-3 or TRBV12-4 to TRBJ2-7; maybe TRBD1 (5 bases). V was trimmed by 8 bases and J by 2 bases, leaving 13 bases between them. The CDR3 length is 13 residues. The CDR3 bases are TGTGCCAGCGTCAGAACAGGAACCTACGAGCAGTACTTC. This gives the protein CASVRTGTYEQYF.

With regard to this clonotype: Germline and junction disagree at one end, which may indicate a read error. The rearrangement joins TRBV7-9 to TRBJ1-5; D might be TRBD1 (5 bases). This CDR3 is 13 amino acids long. The germline V gene encodes CDR1 SEHNR and CDR2 FQNEAQ (reference sequence). The CDR3 protein is CASSQGGSQPQNF. The CDR3 bases are TGTGCCAGCAGCCAGGGAGGTTCGCAGCCCCAGAATTTT.

This clonotype was observed at least ten times. The chain joins TRBV29-1 to TRBJ2-3; the match to TRBD2 covers 13 bases. The CDR3 is made up of 16 amino acids. In germline, CDR1 is SQVTM, CDR2 ANQGSEA. V trimming: 6 bases; J trimming: 2 bases; junction bases outside the gene matches: 8. DNA of the CDR3: TGCAGCGTCCGCGGGACTAGCGGGGACGTCACAGATACGCAGTATTTT. Residues: CSVRGTSGDVTDTQYF.

This clonotype has at least ten counts. This chain joins TRBV5-6 and TRBJ1-1; TRBD1 agrees at 9 bases. V dropped 2 bases and J dropped 5; count of bases not matched to a gene: 4. Germline V gene sequence: CDR1 SGHDT, CDR2 YYEEEE. The CDR3 consists of 14 residues. The CDR3 DNA reads as TGTGCCAGCAGCTTTAACAGGGGGCGTACTGAAGCTTTCTTT. It yields the protein CASSFNRGRTEAFF.

This clonotype has a count of ten or more. The rearrangement uses TRBV20-1 and TRBJ1-4; 10 nucleotides line up with TRBD1. J lost 10 bases, V lost 0 bases, and 8 bases had no gene match. The CDR3 covers 15 residues. Germline V gene sequence: CDR1 DFQATT, CDR2 SNEGSKA (reference sequence). CDR3 in DNA: TGCAGTGCTAGAGACGCCGGGACAGGGGTCGGAAAACTGTTTTTT. Residues: CSARDAGTGVGKLFF.

V is TRBV7-3 and J is TRBJ1-1, with D hard to call. The CDR3 has 13 amino acids. Germline V CDR1 and CDR2: SGHTA, FQGTGA. Trimming took off 5 bases at V and 2 bases at J, with 9 bases between the two ends. The CDR3 sequence is CASSLNYNTEAFF. The CDR3 bases are TGTGCCAGCAGCCTAAACTATAACACTGAAGCTTTCTTT.

In this sample, this clonotype turned up many times. This CDR3 is CSVEEGRGGSYNEQFF. CDR3 coding DNA: TGCAGCGTTGAAGAAGGGAGAGGGGGGTCCTACAATGAGCAGTTCTTC. The chain couples TRBV29-1 to TRBJ2-1; either TRBD1 or TRBD2 may supply D (6 bases each). V shed 0 bases and J shed 1 base, with 13 bases lying between them. There are 16 residues in the CDR3. Germline lookup yields CDR1 SQVTM and CDR2 ANQGSEA.

This clonotype has only a few counts. The chain joins TRBV18 to TRBJ2-2, with D possibly called TRBD1 or TRBD2 (6 bases each). V lost 0 bases, J lost 3 bases, and 14 bases lay in between. Germline V CDR1 and CDR2: KGHSH, LQKENI. The length of the CDR3 is 17 residues. CDR3 sequence reads: CASSPPAGGPHTGELFF. Written as DNA, the CDR3 is TGTGCCAGCTCACCACCGGCTGGGGGGCCCCACACCGGGGAGCTGTTTTTT. Combining the CDR3 with reference TRBV18 and TRBJ2-2 gives the whole variable domain NAGVMQNPRHLVRRRGQEARLRCSPMKGHSHVYWYRQLPEEGLKFMVYLQKENIIDESGMPKERFSAEFPKEGPSILRIQQVVRGDSAAYFCASSPPAGGPHTGELFFGEGSRLTVL.

This clonotype was seen at least ten times. V usage is TRBV7-9 and J usage is TRBJ1-2; D unresolved. Germline V gene sequence: CDR1 SEHNR, CDR2 FQNEAQ (reference sequence). This CDR3 region has 15 residues. V shed 1 base and J shed 0 bases, with 9 bases lying between them. The CDR3 region has the DNA TGTGCCAGCAGCTTAGAGGCCAGCCCTAACTATGGCTACACCTTC. It specifies CASSLEASPNYGYTF.

Ten or more counts support this clonotype. The chain couples TRBV29-1 to TRBJ2-1, with 9 bases aligning to TRBD2. Germline CDR1 and CDR2: SQVTM and ANQGSEA. The CDR3 is 15 amino acids. With 4 bases clipped from V and 3 bases from J, the junction kept 7 bases outside the gene matches. The CDR3 protein is CSVGPSGGYYNEQFF. The CDR3 nucleotides read TGCAGCGTTGGCCCGAGCGGGGGGTACTACAATGAGCAGTTCTTC.

Comments on this clonotype: Just one base apart from a much larger clone, this may be a read error. This chain joins TRBV7-9 and TRBJ1-2; maybe TRBD1 (5 bases). The CDR3 loop spans 16 amino acids. Germline CDR1 is SEHNR and CDR2 is FQNEAQ (reference sequence). CDR3 sequence (DNA): TGTGCCAACAGCTCCTCCCAGGGAGATCGGCTCTATGGCTACACCTTC. This gives the protein CANSSSQGDRLYGYTF. Variable domain in full (rest from reference TRBV7-9 and TRBJ1-2): DTGVSQNPRHKITKRGQNVTFRCDPISEHNRLYWYRQTLGQGPEFLTYFQNEAQLEKSRLLSDRFSAERPKGSFSTLEIQRTEQGDSAMYLCANSSSQGDRLYGYTFGSGTRLTVV.

A few counts support this clonotype. This chain links TRBV11-2 with TRBJ2-2; 8 bases align to TRBD1. Trimming cost V 0 bases and J 3 bases; bases outside gene matches: 6. Germline V gene sequence: CDR1 SGHAT, CDR2 FQNNGV. There are 17 residues in the CDR3. The CDR3 DNA reads as TGTGCCAGCAGCTTAGAGGGGGACAGGCTCTACACCGGGGAGCTGTTTTTT. It is translated as CASSLEGDRLYTGELFF.

The table lists this clonotype with many counts. The V gene is TRBV20-1, the J gene TRBJ1-3; a weak D match, TRBD1 (5 bases). V dropped 0 bases and J dropped 4 bases, with 7 bases sitting between them. From germline, CDR1 is DFQATT and CDR2 SNEGSKA (reference sequence). The CDR3 consists of 13 residues. CDR3 sequence: CSAREDNGNTIYF. CDR3 nucleotide sequence: TGCAGTGCTAGAGAGGACAACGGAAACACCATATATTTT.

At least ten counts were recorded for this clonotype. The genes are TRBV2 and TRBJ1-1; 7 nucleotides agree with TRBD1. V trimming: 6 bases; J trimming: 4 bases; junction bases outside the gene matches: 8. The CDR3 loop spans 14 amino acids. Germline V CDR1 and CDR2: SNHLY, FYNNEI. DNA for the CDR3: TGTGCCAGCAGGCTTAGGGCAGGGGGCACTGAAGCTTTCTTT. Its protein is CASRLRAGGTEAFF.

This clonotype was seen at least ten times. J is TRBJ1-5 and V is TRBV5-1; D gene ambiguous. This CDR3 spans 15 amino acids. Germline CDR1 is SGHRS and CDR2 is YFSETQ. With 0 bases removed from V and 4 bases from J, the gap between germline ends came to 11 bases. CDR3 sequence (DNA): TGCGCCAGCAGCTTGGGCACCAGCCTGAATCAGCCCCAGCATTTT. Translated: CASSLGTSLNQPQHF.

This clonotype was detected many times. This chain links TRBV9 with TRBJ2-1; D gene uncertain. The V gene lost 2 bases and the J gene lost 0 bases, with 15 bases spanning the gap. Germline V gene sequence: CDR1 SGDLS, CDR2 YYNGEE. This CDR3 is 17 amino acids long. The chain's CDR3 is CASSVGGVQSSYNEQFF. Written as DNA, the CDR3 is TGTGCCAGCAGCGTGGGTGGGGTCCAGAGCTCCTACAATGAGCAGTTCTTC.

This clonotype was counted many times. The genes are TRBV7-9 and TRBJ2-7; 8 bases align to TRBD2. The CDR3 runs to 16 residues. V was clipped by 4 bases and J by 2 bases; unmatched bases: 10. Germline CDR1 SEHNR, CDR2 FQNEAQ (reference sequence). Here the CDR3 reads CASSSSRPGLAYEQYF. As DNA, the CDR3 is TGTGCCAGCAGCTCTTCCAGACCGGGACTAGCCTACGAGCAGTACTTC.

This clonotype was found many times. This chain joins TRBV20-1 and TRBJ2-7; D possibly corresponds to TRBD2 (6 bases). Germline CDR1 DFQATT, CDR2 SNEGSKA (reference sequence). The CDR3 loop spans 15 amino acids. Trimming pared 0 bases from V and 3 bases from J, leaving 15 bases between. CDR3 sequence reads: CSAREGGGVSYEQYF. The CDR3 DNA follows: TGCAGTGCTAGAGAGGGTGGCGGGGTAAGCTACGAGCAGTACTTC.